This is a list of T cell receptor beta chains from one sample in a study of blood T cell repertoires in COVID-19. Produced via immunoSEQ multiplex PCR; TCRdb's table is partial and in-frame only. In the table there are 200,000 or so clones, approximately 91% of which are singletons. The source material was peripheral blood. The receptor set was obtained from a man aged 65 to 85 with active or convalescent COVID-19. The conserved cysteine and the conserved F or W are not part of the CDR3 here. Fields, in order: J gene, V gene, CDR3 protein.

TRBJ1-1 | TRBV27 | ASSPGRGMNTEAF
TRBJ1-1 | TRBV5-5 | ASSLGGTAKNTEAF
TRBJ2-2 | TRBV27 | ASSLIGAVNTGELF
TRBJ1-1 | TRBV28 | ASSLIYPGNTEAF
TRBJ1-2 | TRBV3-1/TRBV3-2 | ASSQDWGGWGYT
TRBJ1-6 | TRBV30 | AWSNPSGGNSPLH
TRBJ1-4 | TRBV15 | ATRGPGGQEKLF
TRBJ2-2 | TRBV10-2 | ASILETGELF
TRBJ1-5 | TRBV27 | ASSLLRNSNQPQH
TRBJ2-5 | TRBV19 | ASSISAAKETQY
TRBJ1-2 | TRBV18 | ASSPPPGNYGYT
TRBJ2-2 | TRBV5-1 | ASSLSGGNTGELF
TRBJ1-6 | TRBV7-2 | ASSLEGTVWSPLH
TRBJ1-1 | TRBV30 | AWGAASTEAF
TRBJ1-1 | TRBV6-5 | ASRLGTQNTEAF
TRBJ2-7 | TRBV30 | AWSDRGLYEQY
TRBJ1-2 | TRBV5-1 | ASSIGQGVYGYT
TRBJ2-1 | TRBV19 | ASSGTSGIHNEQF
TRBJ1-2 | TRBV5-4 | ASSLGGQNYGYT
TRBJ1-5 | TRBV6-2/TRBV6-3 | ASSRAGNQPQH
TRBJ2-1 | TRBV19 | ASRRVPYNEQF
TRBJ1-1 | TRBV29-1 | SVRDGAGGTEAF
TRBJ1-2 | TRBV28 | ASSLWPEAYGYT
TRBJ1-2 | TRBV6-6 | ASSSTQGSVYGYT